Reported below is one T cell receptor (beta chain). What it recognizes is unknown. Assay used: immunoSEQ multiplex PCR; TCRdb lists only in-frame clones, some missing. The sample includes 110,000 to 150,000 clones, 85% to 95% of them seen just once. The CDR3 is 13 residues long. Deletions cut 6 bases from V and 5 bases from J, with 10 bases between. The record originates from a study of T cell responses to AZD1222 COVID-19 vaccine. General observations from the study: Elevations in Spike-specific TCR breadth and depth followed administration of two AZD1222 doses.

Sequenced material: peripheral blood, taken on day 0 of AZD1222 vaccination. V is TRBV12-3 or TRBV12-4 and J is TRBJ2-2; D unresolved. The receptor's source is an adult in good health. CDR3 nucleotides: TGTGCCAGCAGCTATACAATAACCGGGGAGCTGTTTTTT. It specifies CASSYTITGELFF.